A single sample is the source of the 2 T cell receptor beta chains below, sequenced in a study of T cell changes during pregnancy in multiple sclerosis. Repertoires were generated with immunoSEQ multiplex PCR, while TCRdb's copy carries only in-frame clones and drops some. The sample has under 75,000 clones, 93% seen once; the top ten hold about 3%. The source was CD8+ T cells from peripheral blood mononuclear cells, collected in the second trimester of pregnancy. The receptors were gathered from a female donor with multiple sclerosis, enrolled in a pregnancy study.

The V gene is TRBV9, the J gene TRBJ2-3, with D unclear. This CDR3 is 14 amino acids long. Trimming cost V 0 bases and J 3 bases, with 8 bases left between them. The germline CDR1 and CDR2 sequences are SGDLS and YYNGEE. CDR3 amino acids: CASSVGYGTDTQYF. The CDR3 DNA is TGTGCCAGCAGCGTAGGGTACGGGACAGATACGCAGTATTTT.

The gene calls are TRBV4-1 and TRBJ1-5, with 7 bases matching TRBD1. The CDR3 consists of 15 residues. Germline V gives CDR1 MGHRA, CDR2 YSYEKL. The J segment lost 4 bases and the V segment lost 0 bases, leaving 3 bases of the junction unmatched. The CDR3 sequence: CASSQEGRGNQPQHF. For the CDR3, the DNA is TGCGCCAGCAGCCAAGAGGGCAGGGGGAATCAGCCCCAGCATTTT.